The next 21 T cell receptor beta chains were all read from a single sample in a study of cytomegalovirus exposure and HLA in healthy donors. Both 60 Vbeta primers and 13 Jbeta primers went into the PCR. Clones were read by immunoSEQ multiplex PCR, and TCRdb kept only the in-frame ones, dropping some. The table records around 130,000 clones, 70% to 75% of them present only once. The sequencing input was PBMCs. The receptor set was obtained from a middle-aged woman in good health and CMV-seropositive.

The CDR3 region is CASSLGGGIYNSPLHF. CDR3 DNA sequence: TGTGCCAGCAGCTTGGGGGGGGGCATCTATAATTCACCCCTCCACTTT. This rearrangement joins TRBV5-4 to TRBJ1-6; D may be TRBD1 (6 bases). V was shortened by 0 bases and J by 3 bases, with 10 bases between the two germline ends. This CDR3 comprises 16 residues. CDR1 is SGHNT and CDR2 is YYREEE in the germline V gene (reference sequence).

The rearrangement uses TRBV6-5 and TRBJ1-1, with D unresolved. The V gene's germline CDR1 is MNHEY and CDR2 SVGAGI. This CDR3 has 12 residues. The V end was cut by 0 bases, the J end by 8 bases, with 7 bases between. The CDR3 reads CASSYSGREAFF. The DNA of the CDR3 is TGTGCCAGCAGTTACTCGGGCAGGGAAGCTTTCTTT.

This chain joins TRBV29-1 and TRBJ2-2; 10 bases are shared with TRBD1. Germline CDR1 SQVTM, CDR2 ANQGSEA. J gave up 2 bases and V 4 bases, and 1 base lay outside the gene matches. The CDR3 runs to 14 residues. The CDR3 DNA follows: TGCAGCGTTGGGGACAGGGGAAACACCGGGGAGCTGTTTTTT. Translation: CSVGDRGNTGELFF.

This clone was observed once. The chain links TRBV30 to TRBJ1-1, with TRBD1 identical over 7 bases. This CDR3 is 14 amino acids long. CDR1 is GTSNPN and CDR2 is SVGIG in the germline V gene (reference sequence). The ends lost 3 bases at V and 5 bases at J; junction bases unmatched: 9. The CDR3 loop is CAWSRQGGWTEAFF. For the CDR3, the DNA is TGTGCCTGGAGCAGACAGGGCGGGTGGACTGAAGCTTTCTTT.

The chain employs TRBV10-3 and TRBJ1-5; possibly TRBD1 for D (6 bases). The germline V gene has CDR1 ENHRY and CDR2 SYGVKD. V shed 3 bases and J shed 2 bases, with 8 bases lying between them. This CDR3 contains 14 residues. CDR3 DNA sequence: TGTGCCATCAGTGAACGACAGGGCAATCAGCCCCAGCATTTT. Residues: CAISERQGNQPQHF.

The CDR3: CASSTIQGNYGYTF. The CDR3 bases are TGTGCCAGTAGCACCATCCAGGGCAACTATGGCTACACCTTC. The chain is built from TRBV19 and TRBJ1-2, with D perhaps TRBD1 (5 bases). Germline loops: CDR1 LNHDA, CDR2 SQIVND (reference sequence). The CDR3 runs 14 residues. V gave up 6 bases and J gave up 2 bases, with 13 bases separating them.

V usage is TRBV5-1 and J usage is TRBJ2-2; D might be TRBD1 (6 bases). Germline CDR1 reads SGHRS; CDR2 reads YFSETQ. The CDR3 spans 14 residues. V was clipped by 7 bases and J by 0 bases, with 10 bases between them. The CDR3 nucleotides are TGCGCCAGCTGGACAGCCCCGAACACCGGGGAGCTGTTTTTT. Protein sequence: CASWTAPNTGELFF.

The J gene is TRBJ1-4, the V gene TRBV2, with D possibly TRBD1 on 6 matching bases. Germline CDR1 reads SNHLY; CDR2 reads FYNNEI. The CDR3 extends over 16 amino acids. Trimming left V 8 bases short and J 6 bases short, with 22 bases between. Here the CDR3 reads CASEKSTVQGHEKLFF. The DNA for the CDR3 is TGTGCCAGCGAAAAAAGCACGGTCCAGGGGCATGAAAAACTGTTTTTT.

This clone is a singleton in its sample. The chain has TRBV5-8 and TRBJ1-5; 8 bases are a match to TRBD1. The CDR3 is 16 residues long. Germline V gene data show CDR1 as SGHTS and CDR2 as YDEGEE. The J segment lost 0 bases and the V segment lost 3 bases, leaving 5 bases of the junction unmatched. The chain's CDR3 is CASSWGQDLSNQPQHF. The CDR3 nucleotides read TGTGCCAGCAGCTGGGGACAGGATCTTAGCAATCAGCCCCAGCATTTT.

This clone was detected only a few times. The chain recombines TRBV5-1 with TRBJ2-7; D is perhaps TRBD2 (5 bases). The CDR3 sequence is 18 residues long. Trimming took off 0 bases at V and 0 bases at J, with 19 bases between the two ends. Germline V gives CDR1 SGHRS, CDR2 YFSETQ. CDR3 nucleotide sequence: TGCGCCAGCAGCTTGGAAGGGAGACGGGTTTTTAGCTCCTACGAGCAGTACTTC. This sequence encodes CASSLEGRRVFSSYEQYF.

V is TRBV30 and J is TRBJ2-1; 7 bases line up with TRBD1. The germline CDR1 and CDR2 sequences are GTSNPN and SVGIG (reference sequence). This CDR3 is 14 amino acids long. V shed 5 bases and J 3 bases; nucleotides not matched to a gene: 7. The CDR3, as DNA: TGTGCCTGGGGCCGGGACAGTCACTACAATGAGCAGTTCTTC. Translation gives CAWGRDSHYNEQFF.

The chain carries TRBV7-9 and TRBJ2-7; possible D gene TRBD1, 6 bases. Germline CDR1 and CDR2: SEHNR and FQNEAQ (reference sequence). The CDR3 covers 14 residues. V was pared by 1 base and J by 5 bases, with 12 bases between. The CDR3 DNA is TGTGCCAGCAGCTTAGATGGTGAGGGGGACGAGCAGTACTTC. Residues: CASSLDGEGDEQYF.

The V and J genes are TRBV5-1 and TRBJ1-2, with D uncertain. V was shortened by 4 bases and J by 3 bases, with 7 bases between the two germline ends. The CDR3 consists of 12 residues. Germline assignment: CDR1 SGHRS and CDR2 YFSETQ. This CDR3 reads CASSGTDYGYTF. In DNA, the CDR3 is TGCGCCAGCAGCGGAACAGACTATGGCTACACCTTC.

This chain uses TRBV4-3 with TRBJ1-2; D unresolved. The CDR3 has 14 amino acids. From germline, CDR1 is LGHNA and CDR2 YSLEER. Trimming left V 2 bases short and J 8 bases short, with 15 bases between. The CDR3 here is CASSQTGFLRGYTF. CDR3 nucleotide sequence: TGCGCCAGCAGCCAAACGGGGTTTCTAAGGGGCTACACCTTC.

V is TRBV7-3 and J is TRBJ2-5; TRBD1 aligns across 10 bases. The last part of the DNA fits TRBJ2-7 better; the J call may be wrong. Germline V gene data show CDR1 as SGHTA and CDR2 as FQGTGA. There are 15 residues in the CDR3. The CDR3 protein is CASSLPGQGHYEQYF. For the CDR3, the DNA is TGTGCCAGCAGCTTACCGGGACAGGGGCACTACGAGCAGTACTTC.

A few counts support this clone. The J gene is TRBJ1-5, the V gene TRBV11-1; D unresolved. V was cut by 1 base and J by 0 bases, with 7 bases left in between. The CDR3 length is 15 residues. The germline V gene has CDR1 SGHAT and CDR2 FQDESV (reference sequence). The CDR3 sequence: CASSLDGYSNQPQHF. CDR3 nucleotide sequence: TGTGCCAGCAGCTTAGACGGGTATAGCAATCAGCCCCAGCATTTT. The full variable domain, completed using reference TRBV11-1 and TRBJ1-5, is EAEVAQSPRYKITEKSQAVAFWCDPISGHATLYWYRQILGQGPELLVQFQDESVVDDSQLPKDRFSAERLKGVDSTLKIQPAELGDSAMYLCASSLDGYSNQPQHFGDGTRLSIL.

V and J are TRBV6-1 and TRBJ2-4, with D maybe TRBD1 (7 bases). Deletions cut 2 bases from V and 9 bases from J, with 17 bases between. The CDR3 has 15 amino acids. Germline values: CDR1 MNHNS, CDR2 SASEGT. The CDR3 DNA is TGTGCCAGCAGTGAAAGGAGGGCAGGGGGAAGCATTCAGTACTTC. Amino acid sequence: CASSERRAGGSIQYF.

The gene calls are TRBV9 and TRBJ2-7, with TRBD1 matching over 9 bases. This CDR3 is built from 14 residues. The junction had 4 bases not matched to a gene; V was cut back by 3 bases and J by 3 bases. Per the germline V gene, CDR1 is SGDLS and CDR2 is YYNGEE. The CDR3, as DNA: TGTGCCAGCAGCGCGGGGGGACAGGGCTACGAGCAGTACTTC. Translating gives CASSAGGQGYEQYF.

The V and J genes are TRBV4-3 and TRBJ2-7; 9 nucleotides match TRBD1. The V and J ends lost 1 base and 0 bases, in that order; junction bases with no gene match: 4. The CDR3 spans 16 residues. The germline CDR1 and CDR2 sequences are LGHNA and YSLEER. The CDR3, as DNA: TGCGCCAGCAGCCAAGTTCTGACAGGGGGCTCCTACGAGCAGTACTTC. This sequence encodes CASSQVLTGGSYEQYF.

CDR3: CASSTDRVMSGELFF. DNA for the CDR3: TGTGCCAGTAGTACCGACCGGGTCATGTCCGGGGAGCTGTTTTTT. V usage is TRBV19 and J usage is TRBJ2-2; D remains unclear. The CDR3 contains 15 residues. Germline assignment: CDR1 LNHDA and CDR2 SQIVND (reference sequence). V dropped 4 bases and J dropped 6 bases, with 15 bases sitting between them. The complete variable domain, with remaining parts taken from reference TRBV19 and TRBJ2-2, reads DGGITQSPKYLFRKEGQNVTLSCEQNLNHDAMYWYRQDPGQGLRLIYYSQIVNDFQKGDIAEGYSVSREKKESFPLTVTSAQKNPTAFYLCASSTDRVMSGELFFGEGSRLTVL.

In DNA, the CDR3 is TGTGCCAGCAGTTTACCGTCCCAGGGGGCGGGTTACAATGAGCAGTTCTTC. This sequence encodes CASSLPSQGAGYNEQFF. The genes are TRBV27 and TRBJ2-1; the match to TRBD1 covers 8 bases. Germline V gene lookup returns CDR1 MNHEY and CDR2 SMNVEV (reference sequence). V shed 2 bases, J shed 4 bases, and the junction held 10 bases outside the gene matches. The CDR3 is 17 residues long.